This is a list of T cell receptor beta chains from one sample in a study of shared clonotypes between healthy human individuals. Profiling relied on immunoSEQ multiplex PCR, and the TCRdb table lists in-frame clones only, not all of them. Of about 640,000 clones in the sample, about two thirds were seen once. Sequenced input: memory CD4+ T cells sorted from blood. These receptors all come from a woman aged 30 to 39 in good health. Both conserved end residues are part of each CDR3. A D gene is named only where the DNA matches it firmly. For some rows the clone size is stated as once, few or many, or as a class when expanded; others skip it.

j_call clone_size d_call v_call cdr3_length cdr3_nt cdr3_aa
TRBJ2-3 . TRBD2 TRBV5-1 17 TGCGCCAGCAGTTTGGGGACTAGCGGGAGTAGGGCAGATACGCAGTATTTT CASSLGTSGSRADTQYF
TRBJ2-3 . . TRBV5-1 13 TGCGCCAGCAGCTTCCCAGTGGCAGATACGCAGTATTTT CASSFPVADTQYF
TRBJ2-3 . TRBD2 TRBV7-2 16 TGTGCCAGCAGCTTAGAGCTAGCGGGAGGGTTAGATACGCAGTATTTT CASSLELAGGLDTQYF
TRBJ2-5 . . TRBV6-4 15 TGTGCCAGCAGTGACTCGATAAGGAGGGAAGAGACCCAGTACTTC CASSDSIRREETQYF
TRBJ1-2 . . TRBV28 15 TGTGCCAGCAGTCAAGCCCCGGGCAGGGGCTATGGCTACACCTTC CASSQAPGRGYGYTF
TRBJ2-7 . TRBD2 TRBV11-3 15 TGTGCCAGCAGCTCCGGGACTAGCGGGATCAACGAGCAGTACTTC CASSSGTSGINEQYF
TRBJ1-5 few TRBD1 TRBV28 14 TGTGCCAGCAGTACAGGGGGCGGCAATCAGCCCCAGCATTTT CASSTGGGNQPQHF
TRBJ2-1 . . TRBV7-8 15 TGTGCCAGCAGCCAAACGGGATCCGGGAACAATGAGCAGTTCTTC CASSQTGSGNNEQFF
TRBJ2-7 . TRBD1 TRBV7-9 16 TGTGCCAGCAGCTTAGATTTGGGACAGGGTCGCCACGAGCAGTACTTC CASSLDLGQGRHEQYF
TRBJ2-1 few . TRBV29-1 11 TGCAGCGCAACCTCTAGAAATGAGCAGTTCTTC CSATSRNEQFF
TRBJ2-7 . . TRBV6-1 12 TGTGCCAGCAGTGGGACATCCTACGAGCAGTACTTC CASSGTSYEQYF
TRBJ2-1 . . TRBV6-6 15 TGTGCCAGCAGTTATATCGCGGGCCTCTACAATGAGCAGTTCTTC CASSYIAGLYNEQFF
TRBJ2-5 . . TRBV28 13 TGTGCCAGCAGTTTTCAGGTGCGAGAGACCCAGTACTTC CASSFQVRETQYF
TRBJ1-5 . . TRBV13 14 TGTGCCAGCAGTGGCAGAGGGGGAGGTCAGCCCCAGCATTTT CASSGRGGGQPQHF
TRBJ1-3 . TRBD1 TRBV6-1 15 TGTGCCAGCAGTGCACAGGGGGCGACTGGAAACACCATATATTTT CASSAQGATGNTIYF
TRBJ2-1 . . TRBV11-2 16 TGTGCCAGCAGCCCTCTGGCTAGTTCCTCCTACAATGAGCAGTTCTTC CASSPLASSSYNEQFF
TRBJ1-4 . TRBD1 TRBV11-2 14 TGTGCCAGCAGCTTAACAGGGGGCGGGGAAAAACTGTTTTTT CASSLTGGGEKLFF
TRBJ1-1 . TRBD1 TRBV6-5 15 TGTGCCAGCAGTTACTCGATACAGGGGACGACTGAAGCTTTCTTT CASSYSIQGTTEAFF
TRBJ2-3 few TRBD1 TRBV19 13 TGTGCCAGTAGTACACAGGGGGCAGATACGCAGTATTTT CASSTQGADTQYF
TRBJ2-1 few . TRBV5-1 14 TGCGCCAGCAGCCGGGACTTCACCTACAATGAGCAGTTCTTC CASSRDFTYNEQFF
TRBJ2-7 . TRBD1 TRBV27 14 TGTGCCAGCAGAAAAGACAGGGTAAGCTACGAGCAGTACTTC CASRKDRVSYEQYF
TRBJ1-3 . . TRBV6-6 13 TGTGCCAGCAGTTACGGCCCGGAAGAGTCCATATATTTT CASSYGPEESIYF
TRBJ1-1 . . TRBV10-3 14 TGTGCCACGTCGGACGGGCTTACGAACACTGAAGCTTTCTTT CATSDGLTNTEAFF
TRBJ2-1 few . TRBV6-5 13 TGTGCCAGCGCACCGATCGGGTACAATGAGCAGTTCTTC CASAPIGYNEQFF
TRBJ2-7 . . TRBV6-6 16 TGTGCCAGCAGTTACGCCAAACTAGTGGTTGTTTACGAGCAGTACTTC CASSYAKLVVVYEQYF
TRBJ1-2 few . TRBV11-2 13 TGTGCCAGCAGCTTAGATGGGGCGGGCGGCTACACCTTC CASSLDGAGGYTF
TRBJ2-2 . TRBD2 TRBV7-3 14 TGTGCCAGCAGCTCCCATCTAGCGGCCGGGGAGCTGTTTTTT CASSSHLAAGELFF
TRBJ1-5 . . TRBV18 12 TGTGCCAGCTCACGATCAGATCAGCCCCAGCATTTT CASSRSDQPQHF
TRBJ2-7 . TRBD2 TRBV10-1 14 TGCGCCAGCAGTTCGGGGACTAGCGGGAGGGAGCAGTACTTC CASSSGTSGREQYF
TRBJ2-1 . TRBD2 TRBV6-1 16 TGTGCCAGCAGTGACCCAACTAGCGGGAGGGGTAATGAGCAGTTCTTC CASSDPTSGRGNEQFF
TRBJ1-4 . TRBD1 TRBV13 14 TGTGCCAGCAGCACCAGACAGGGGCCGAAAAAACTGTTTTTT CASSTRQGPKKLFF
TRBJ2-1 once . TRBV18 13 TGTGCCAGCTCACTTGACAAATACAATGAGCAGTTCTTC CASSLDKYNEQFF
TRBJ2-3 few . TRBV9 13 TGTGCCAGCAGCGACCTCTACACAGATACGCAGTATTTT CASSDLYTDTQYF
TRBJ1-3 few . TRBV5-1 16 TGCGCCAGCAGCTTGGGACAGGCCTCAGGGAGGAACACCATATATTTT CASSLGQASGRNTIYF
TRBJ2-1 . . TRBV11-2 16 TGTGCCAGCAGCTTAATGACAGGCCGCGGTTATGGTGAGCAGTTCTTC CASSLMTGRGYGEQFF
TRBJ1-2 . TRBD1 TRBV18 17 TGTGCCAGCTCACCCATGAATGGACAGGGGTATGGCTATGGCTACACCTTC CASSPMNGQGYGYGYTF
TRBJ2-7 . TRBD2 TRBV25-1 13 TGTGCCAGCAGTGTGCTAGCGGGAGACGAGCAGTACTTC CASSVLAGDEQYF
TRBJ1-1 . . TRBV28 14 TGTGCCAGCAGCTGGGGGACGATAGGAACTGAAGCTTTCTTT CASSWGTIGTEAFF
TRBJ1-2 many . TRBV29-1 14 TGCAGCGTTGAAGATCATCCAGGGGTTTATGGCTACACCTTC CSVEDHPGVYGYTF
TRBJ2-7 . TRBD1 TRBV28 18 TGTGCCAGCAGCTCCGACAGGGGGCTCTACCGGAGCTCCTACGAGCAGTACTTC CASSSDRGLYRSSYEQYF
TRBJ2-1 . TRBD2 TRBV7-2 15 TGTGCCAGCAGCTTCGGCGGGAGTGGCTACAATGAGCAGTTCTTC CASSFGGSGYNEQFF
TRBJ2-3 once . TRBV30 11 TGTGCCTGGACCCCCCGGGATACGCAGTATTTT CAWTPRDTQYF